The clone carrying this T cell receptor (beta chain) was seen repeatedly, ten times or more. Antigen unknown. This library used around 400 ng RNA and molecular barcoded adaptors spanning alpha/delta and beta/gamma chains. TCRdb reprocessed the reads with MiXCR, giving one entry per CDR3 protein. The sample includes around 58,000 distinct CDR3 sequences, approximately 13% of them seen just once. This sample stems from a study of read filtering for tumor transcriptome and immune sequencing. Study in general: 8 patients were R-ISS I, some 15 were R-ISS II, six or seven were R-ISS III. General study results and limits: IR-seq captured clonotypes deeper and more reliably than RNA-seq. Around 84% of IR-seq clonotypes had one read, totaling around 3.4% of reads; RNA-seq: about 69% and 49%.

V dropped 4 bases and J dropped 7; count of bases not matched to a gene: 7. Germline V lookup: CDR1 SQVTM, CDR2 ANQGSEA. The CDR3 is made up of 12 amino acids. This TCR was sampled from a donor aged 40 or over with multiple myeloma. Sequencing input: a population of CD138-negative cells sorted from bone marrow. The chain uses TRBV29-1 and TRBJ2-7; 7 bases agree with TRBD1. The chain's CDR3 is CSVGQGLREQYF. The CDR3 bases are TGCAGCGTTGGACAGGGTCTGAGGGAGCAGTACTTC.